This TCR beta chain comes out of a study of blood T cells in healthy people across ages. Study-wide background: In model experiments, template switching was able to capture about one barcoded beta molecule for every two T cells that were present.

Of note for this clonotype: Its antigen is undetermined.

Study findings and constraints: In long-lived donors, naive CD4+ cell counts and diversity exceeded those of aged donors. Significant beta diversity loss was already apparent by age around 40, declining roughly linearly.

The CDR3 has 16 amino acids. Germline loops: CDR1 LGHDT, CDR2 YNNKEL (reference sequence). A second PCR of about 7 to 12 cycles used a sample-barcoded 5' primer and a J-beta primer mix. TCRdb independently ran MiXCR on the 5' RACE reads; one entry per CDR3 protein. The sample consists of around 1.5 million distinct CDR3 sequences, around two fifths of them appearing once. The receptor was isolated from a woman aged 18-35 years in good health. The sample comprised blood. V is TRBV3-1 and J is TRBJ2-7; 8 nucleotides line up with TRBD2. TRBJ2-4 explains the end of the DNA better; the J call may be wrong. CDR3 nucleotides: TGTGCCAGCAGCCCAAGCGGGAGTAAAGCCAAAAACATTCAGTACTTC. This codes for CASSPSGSKAKNIQYF.